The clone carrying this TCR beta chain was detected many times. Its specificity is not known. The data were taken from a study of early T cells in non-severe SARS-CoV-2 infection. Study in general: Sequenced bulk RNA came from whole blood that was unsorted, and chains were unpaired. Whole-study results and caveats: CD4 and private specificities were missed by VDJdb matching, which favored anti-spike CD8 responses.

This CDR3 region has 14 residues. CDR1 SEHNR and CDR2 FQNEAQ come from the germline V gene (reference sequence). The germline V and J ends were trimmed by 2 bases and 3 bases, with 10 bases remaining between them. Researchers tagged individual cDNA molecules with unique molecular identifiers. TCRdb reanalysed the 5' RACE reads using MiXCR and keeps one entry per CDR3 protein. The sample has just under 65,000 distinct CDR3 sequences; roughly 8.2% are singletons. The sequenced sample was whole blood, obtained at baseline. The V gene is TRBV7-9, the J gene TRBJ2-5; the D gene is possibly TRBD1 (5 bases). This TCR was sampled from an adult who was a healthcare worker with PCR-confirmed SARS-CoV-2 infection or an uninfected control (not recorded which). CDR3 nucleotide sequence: TGTGCCAGCAGCTTACTTTTCAGGGAAGAGACCCAGTACTTC. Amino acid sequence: CASSLLFREETQYF.